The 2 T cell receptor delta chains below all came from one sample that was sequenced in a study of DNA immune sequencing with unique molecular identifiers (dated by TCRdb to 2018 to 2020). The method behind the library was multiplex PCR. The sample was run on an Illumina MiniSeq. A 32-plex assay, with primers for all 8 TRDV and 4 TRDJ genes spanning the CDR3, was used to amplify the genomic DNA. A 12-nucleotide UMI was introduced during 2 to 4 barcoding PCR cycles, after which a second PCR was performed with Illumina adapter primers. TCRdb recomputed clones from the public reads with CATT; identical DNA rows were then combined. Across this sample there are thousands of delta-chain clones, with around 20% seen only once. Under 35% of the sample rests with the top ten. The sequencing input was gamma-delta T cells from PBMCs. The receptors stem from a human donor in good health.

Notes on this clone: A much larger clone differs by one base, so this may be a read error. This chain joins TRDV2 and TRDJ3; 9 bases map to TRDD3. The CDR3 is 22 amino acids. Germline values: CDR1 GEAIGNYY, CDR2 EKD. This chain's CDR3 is CACDTAGMTGGPSSWDTRRMFF. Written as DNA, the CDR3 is TGTGCCTGTGACACCGCGGGGATGACTGGGGGACCGAGCTCCTGGGACACCCGACGGATGTTTTTC.

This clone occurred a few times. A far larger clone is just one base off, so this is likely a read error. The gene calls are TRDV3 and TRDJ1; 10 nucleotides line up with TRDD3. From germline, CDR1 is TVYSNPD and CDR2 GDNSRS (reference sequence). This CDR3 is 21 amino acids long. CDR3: CASTPSIQSFTGGFLTDNLIF. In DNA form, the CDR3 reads TGTGCCTCCACTCCCTCAATCCAGTCTTTTACTGGGGGATTCCTCACCGATAATCTCATCTTT.